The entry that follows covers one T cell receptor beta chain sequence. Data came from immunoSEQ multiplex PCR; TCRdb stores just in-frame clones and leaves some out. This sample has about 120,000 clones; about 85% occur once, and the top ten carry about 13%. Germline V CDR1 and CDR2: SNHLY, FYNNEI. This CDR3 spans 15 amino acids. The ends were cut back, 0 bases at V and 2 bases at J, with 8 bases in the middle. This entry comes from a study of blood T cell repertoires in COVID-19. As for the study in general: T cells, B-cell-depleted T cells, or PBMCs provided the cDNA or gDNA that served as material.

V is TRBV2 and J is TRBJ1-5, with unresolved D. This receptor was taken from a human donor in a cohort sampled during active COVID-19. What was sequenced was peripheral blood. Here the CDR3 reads CASSEATRGNQPQHF. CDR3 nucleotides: TGTGCCAGCAGTGAAGCGACGCGGGGCAATCAGCCCCAGCATTTT. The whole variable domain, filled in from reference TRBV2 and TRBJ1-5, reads EPEVTQTPSHQVTQMGQEVILRCVPISNHLYFYWYRQILGQKVEFLVSFYNNEISEKSEIFDDQFSVERPDGSNFTLKIRSTKLEDSAMYFCASSEATRGNQPQHFGDGTRLSIL.